A single sample gave rise to the 2 T cell receptor beta chains below, sequenced in a study of CD8+CD57+ T cells in acquired aplastic anemia. Genomic DNA, serving as template, underwent TCR beta VDJ and CDR3 profiling. TCRdb processed the reads anew with MiXCR; each CDR3 protein has one entry. The sample carries about 58,000 distinct CDR3 sequences, approximately 50% recorded once. It was patients with CD8+CD57+ cell expansion by flow cytometry who were chosen for sequencing. Sequencing input: sorted CD4+, CD8+, or CD8+CD57+ T cells (not recorded which) from PBMCs. The receptors come from a human donor with aplastic anemia.

This clonotype was observed many times. The gene calls are TRBV6-1 and TRBJ1-4, with D perhaps TRBD1 (5 bases). Germline CDR1 MNHNS, CDR2 SASEGT. Trimming removed 6 bases from V and 6 bases from J, with 14 bases in between. The length of the CDR3 is 14 residues. The DNA for the CDR3 is TGTGCCAGCAGATCAAGGGGTGGAGATGAAAAACTGTTTTTT. It encodes CASRSRGGDEKLFF.

This chain connects TRBV20-1 to TRBJ1-2, with D perhaps matching TRBD1 (5 bases). V was cut by 2 bases and J by 5 bases, with 9 bases left in between. Per the germline V gene, CDR1 is DFQATT and CDR2 is SNEGSKA (reference sequence). The CDR3 spans 12 residues. CDR3 loop: CSARQGTYGYTF. The CDR3 DNA follows: TGCAGTGCTAGACAGGGAACTTATGGCTACACCTTC.